This T cell receptor beta chain derives from a study of T-cell reconstitution after alpha-beta-depleted transplantation in children. A word on this clonotype: The antigen is not known.

A library of TCRbeta sequences, prepared with unique molecular identifiers, was generated. MiXCR, applied by TCRdb to the PCR reads, yields one record per CDR3 protein. The table records under 450,000 distinct CDR3 sequences, under 20% of them present only once. Study conclusions and caveats: Recipient T cells and thymic progenitors that survived were the source of the high TCRbeta diversity seen at day 60 in some patients. Newly produced T cells mostly accounted for T-cell counts and diversity one year post-transplant. Expanded graft clones numbering several hundred reportedly gave rise to alpha-beta T cells about two months after transplant.

The clonotype comes from a boy younger than two who had a stem cell transplant for Wiskott-Aldrich syndrome, so the T cells may come from the graft donor. The sequencing here drew on PBMCs, mostly from graft donor cells, taken 360 days after TCRalphabeta/CD19-depleted stem cell transplant.

This CDR3 is CASSSFISYNEQFF. CDR3 in DNA: TGCGCCAGCAGCTCCTTCATCTCCTACAATGAGCAGTTCTTC. This rearrangement joins TRBV5-1 to TRBJ2-1; the D is unclear. The CDR3 sequence is 14 residues long. Per the germline V gene, CDR1 is SGHRS and CDR2 is YFSETQ. Trimming took off 3 bases at V and 0 bases at J, with 7 bases between the two ends.